This T cell receptor (beta chain) was recovered during a study of CXCR3-negative and CXCR3-positive naive CD8 T cells. Study details: Per library, roughly 1.6 +/- 0.3 million reads; about 150 million TRB reads overall.

UMI-labeled TRB cDNA libraries were prepared by 5' RACE. From the 5' RACE reads, TCRdb lists one entry per CDR3 protein and no DNA. The table for this sample gives about 94,000 distinct CDR3 sequences. With regard to this clonotype: The antigen remains unidentified.

Findings and caveats of the study: Partially decreased CXCR3 expression was recorded after cryopreservation, and fresh PBMCs were used in most assays. The naive subsets expressed comparable surface CD5, and the authors inferred TCR strength from TRB CDR3 properties. The study found more hydrophobic TRB CDR3s in CXCR3-positive naive cells than in CXCR3-negative naive cells.

CD45RO-CCR7+CD27+CD95- marked naive CD8+ T cells. The CDR3 runs 14 residues. The sequenced sample consisted of naive CXCR3+ CD8+ T cells from blood. Subset given: CD45RO-CCR7+CD27+CD95- naive CD8+ T cells expressing CXCR3 (TNR3+). V is TRBV12-3 or TRBV12-4 and J is TRBJ1-5. The source of this sequence is a human donor in good health. Some clones in this sample may be carry-over from other donors' samples. The CDR3 loop is CASSINGAHQPQHF.